The rows below give T cell receptor beta chains drawn from one sample of a study of cytomegalovirus exposure and HLA in healthy donors. Here immunoSEQ multiplex PCR was the method, and the copy in TCRdb shows in-frame clones only, minus some. Its table records about 210,000 clones. The sample taken for sequencing was PBMCs. The receptors were gathered from a woman in her 30s in good health and CMV-seropositive. Each CDR3 is given with its conserved first and last residue. Each record gives: J gene, D gene, V gene, CDR3 protein, CDR3 DNA. D genes are given only for firm matches.

>TRBJ2-3|TRBD1|TRBV9
CASQDRASTDTQYF
TGTGCCAGCCAGGACAGGGCTAGCACAGATACGCAGTATTTT
>TRBJ2-7|-|TRBV7-9
CASSTQLGSYEQYF
TGTGCCAGCAGCACCCAACTAGGTTCCTACGAGCAGTACTTC
>TRBJ1-2|-|TRBV19
CASSIDFRVGGYTF
TGTGCCAGTAGTATAGATTTCAGGGTTGGTGGCTACACCTTC
>TRBJ2-3|TRBD1|TRBV11-3
CASSSTGWGGSDTQYF
TGTGCCAGCAGCTCGACAGGGTGGGGTGGGTCAGATACGCAGTATTTT
>TRBJ1-2|TRBD1|TRBV6-5
CASSWTGVNGYTF
TGTGCCAGCAGCTGGACAGGGGTAAATGGCTACACCTTC
>TRBJ2-1|TRBD2|TRBV5-1
CASRTPGLAGNEQFF
TGCGCCAGCAGAACTCCGGGACTAGCGGGCAATGAGCAGTTCTTC
>TRBJ2-7|-|TRBV6-6
CASSSLFGQSSYEQYF
TGTGCCAGCAGTTCTCTATTCGGACAGAGCTCCTACGAGCAGTACTTC
>TRBJ1-2|-|TRBV6-5
CASTTTGFRGYTF
TGTGCCAGCACTACGACAGGTTTCCGTGGCTACACCTTC
>TRBJ1-2|-|TRBV7-9
CASSFPSTELNYGYTF
TGTGCCAGCAGCTTCCCCTCGACAGAATTAAACTATGGCTACACCTTC
>TRBJ1-5|-|TRBV6-1
CASSEFTGLLNQPQHF
TGTGCCAGCAGTGAATTCACAGGCCTCTTAAATCAGCCCCAGCATTTT
>TRBJ1-1|-|TRBV7-2
CASSIDRTTEAFF
TGTGCCAGCAGCATCGACAGGACCACTGAAGCTTTCTTT
>TRBJ1-2|-|TRBV5-5
CASSLAGDMTYGYTF
TGTGCCAGCAGCTTGGCCGGGGACATGACCTATGGCTACACCTTC
>TRBJ2-5|TRBD2|TRBV5-4
CASSSLAGGETQYF
TGTGCCAGCAGCTCCCTAGCGGGCGGGGAGACCCAGTACTTC
>TRBJ1-3|-|TRBV30
CAWSPHSGNTIYF
TGTGCCTGGAGCCCCCACTCTGGAAACACCATATATTTT
>TRBJ1-6|TRBD1|TRBV7-8
CASSPRQGRNSPLHF
TGTGCCAGCAGCCCCCGACAGGGCCGGAATTCACCCCTCCACTTT
>TRBJ1-2|TRBD1|TRBV7-8
CASSLEGTGGAYGYTF
TGTGCCAGCAGCTTAGAGGGGACAGGGGGTGCCTATGGCTACACCTTC
>TRBJ2-7|TRBD1|TRBV13
CASSLAGGGYEQYF
TGTGCCAGCAGCTTAGCAGGGGGCGGCTACGAGCAGTACTTC
>TRBJ1-1|-|TRBV2
CASSGLNPTDLTPMNTEAFF
TGTGCCAGCAGCGGGCTAAACCCGACAGATCTCACCCCCATGAACACTGAAGCTTTCTTT
>TRBJ1-2|TRBD1|TRBV6-1
CASSEPGQGLYGYTF
TGTGCCAGCAGTGAACCGGGACAGGGCCTCTATGGCTACACCTTC
>TRBJ2-3|-|TRBV30
CAWSSTRGTQYF
TGTGCCTGGAGTTCCACACGCGGTACGCAGTATTTT
>TRBJ1-4|-|TRBV28
CASSFLGQLEKLFF
TGTGCCAGCAGTTTCTTAGGACAGCTCGAAAAACTGTTTTTT
>TRBJ2-2|TRBD2|TRBV2
CASNTGGDTGELFF
TGTGCCAGCAATACGGGGGGGGACACCGGGGAGCTGTTTTTT
>TRBJ1-2|-|TRBV28
CASSPAGEERGYTF
TGTGCCAGCAGCCCAGCGGGGGAGGAGAGGGGCTACACCTTC
>TRBJ1-1|-|TRBV2
CASHHRDTEAFF
TGTGCCAGCCATCACAGGGACACTGAAGCTTTCTTT
>TRBJ2-1|TRBD1|TRBV28
CASRLRDRVFNEQFF
TGTGCCAGCAGGCTCCGGGACAGGGTCTTCAATGAGCAGTTCTTC
>TRBJ1-1|-|TRBV28
CASSLFLTVNTEAFF
TGTGCCAGCAGTTTATTTTTAACGGTGAACACTGAAGCTTTCTTT
>TRBJ2-2|TRBD1|TRBV5-6
CASSLGQGRAGELFF
TGTGCCAGCAGCTTGGGACAGGGCCGGGCCGGGGAGCTGTTTTTT
>TRBJ2-3|-|TRBV2
CASRYTGTQYF
TGTGCCAGCAGATATACAGGGACGCAGTATTTT
>TRBJ1-1|-|TRBV7-6
CASSLVGGSEAFF
TGTGCCAGCAGCTTAGTCGGGGGGTCTGAAGCTTTCTTT
>TRBJ2-3|-|TRBV5-5
CASRETWHTDTQYF
TGTGCCAGCAGAGAGACATGGCACACAGATACGCAGTATTTT
>TRBJ2-5|TRBD1|TRBV4-1
CASSQDGARGRETQYF
TGCGCCAGCAGCCAAGATGGGGCCAGGGGGCGAGAGACCCAGTACTTC
>TRBJ1-1|-|TRBV2
CASSFYQGKVFF
TGTGCCAGCAGCTTTTATCAGGGAAAGGTTTTCTTT
>TRBJ1-1|TRBD1|TRBV29-1
CSAQGQAYTEAFF
TGCAGCGCTCAGGGACAGGCTTACACTGAAGCTTTCTTT
>TRBJ1-5|-|TRBV18
CASSPPATRDSNQPQHF
TGTGCCAGCTCACCACCGGCAACCAGGGATAGCAATCAGCCCCAGCATTTT
>TRBJ1-1|TRBD1|TRBV7-6
CASSLASGGTEAFF
TGTGCCAGCAGCTTAGCCTCAGGGGGCACTGAAGCTTTCTTT
>TRBJ1-1|TRBD1|TRBV30
CAWTIGQGALNTEAFF
TGTGCCTGGACTATTGGACAGGGGGCGTTGAACACTGAAGCTTTCTTT
>TRBJ2-2|-|TRBV7-9
CASEWSGANTGELFF
TGTGCCAGCGAGTGGAGCGGAGCGAACACCGGGGAGCTGTTTTTT
>TRBJ2-2|TRBD1|TRBV5-1
CASSLTRTGTGELFF
TGCGCCAGCAGCTTGACGAGGACAGGGACCGGGGAGCTGTTTTTT
>TRBJ1-2|TRBD1|TRBV7-6
CASSLALDRGANYGYTF
TGTGCCAGCAGCTTAGCACTGGACAGGGGTGCTAACTATGGCTACACCTTC
>TRBJ1-4|-|TRBV7-2
CASSPEAYATNEKLFF
TGTGCCAGCAGCCCAGAGGCTTATGCAACTAATGAAAAACTGTTTTTT
>TRBJ2-5|TRBD2|TRBV19
CASSIGLSGGKGQETQYF
TGTGCCAGTAGTATTGGTTTGTCGGGAGGGAAGGGGCAAGAGACCCAGTACTTC
>TRBJ1-2|-|TRBV4-1
CASSQGSPGYGYTF
TGCGCCAGCAGCCAAGGCAGCCCAGGGTATGGCTACACCTTC
>TRBJ2-7|TRBD1|TRBV7-2
CASSSDRASSYEQYF
TGTGCCAGCAGCTCGGACAGGGCCAGCTCCTACGAGCAGTACTTC
>TRBJ1-1|TRBD1|TRBV25-1
CATKGQTNTEAFF
TGTGCCACCAAGGGACAGACAAACACTGAAGCTTTCTTT
>TRBJ2-5|TRBD2|TRBV25-1
CASSMRLAGGETQYF
TGTGCCAGCAGCATGAGGCTAGCGGGAGGAGAGACCCAGTACTTC
>TRBJ2-2|TRBD2|TRBV28
CASSYTSGRGELFF
TGTGCCAGCAGTTATACTAGCGGGAGAGGGGAGCTGTTTTTT